The clone carrying this TCR beta chain was seen ten or more times. The CDR3 is 14 residues long. Trimming left V 3 bases short and J 2 bases short, with 9 bases between. The sample is drawn from a study of T cells of healthy individuals. In TCRdb, the 5' RACE reads were re-called with MiXCR into one record per CDR3 protein. The sample consists of some 82,000 distinct CDR3 sequences, roughly 5.1% of them appearing once. This TCR was sampled from a female donor in good health. V and J are TRBV12-3 or TRBV12-4 and TRBJ2-3, with D unclear. CDR3 in DNA: TGTGCCAGCAGTTTGGACCAGCTCACAGATACGCAGTATTTT. Its protein is CASSLDQLTDTQYF.